Listed below are T cell receptor beta chains from one sample, sequenced in a study of T cell repertoires in cytomegalovirus infection. No antigen is known for these receptors. A single record per CDR3 protein comes from TCRdb applying MiXCR to the reads. The sample has under 150,000 distinct CDR3 sequences, around 25% seen once; the top ten hold 34%. Input material: PBMCs, sequenced either directly or after in vitro stimulation (not recorded which). Source of these receptors: a human donor in good health (CMV status not recorded). Some clones in this sample may be carry-over from other donors' samples. The CDR3 runs from the conserved cysteine through the conserved F or W. Each record gives: V gene, D gene, clone size, J gene, CDR3 DNA, CDR3 protein. The D gene is left open where the match is weak. Not all rows give a size; the values are once, few, many and, for expanded clones, a class.

>TRBV19|-|few|TRBJ1-1
TGTGCCAGTAGTATTTGGGGTCAGAACACTGAAGCTTTCTTT
CASSIWGQNTEAFF
>TRBV7-4|TRBD1|-|TRBJ2-3
TGTGCCAGCAGCGCCAGACAGGGTTTGGATACGCAGTATTTT
CASSARQGLDTQYF
>TRBV20-1|-|-|TRBJ1-2
TGCAGCCCTCCCCAAGTAGGGAGCTATGGCTACACCTTC
CSPPQVGSYGYTF
>TRBV28|TRBD2|-|TRBJ2-3
TGTGCCAGCAGTTCGTCCGGGACTAGTTCAGATACGCAGTATTTT
CASSSSGTSSDTQYF
>TRBV7-8|-|many|TRBJ1-4
TGTGCCAGCAGCGCGGGAGTCACTAATGAAAAACTGTTTTTT
CASSAGVTNEKLFF
>TRBV4-1|-|once|TRBJ1-5
TGCGCCAGCAGCCAAGTCCCTACGGACTATCAGCCCCAGCATTTT
CASSQVPTDYQPQHF
>TRBV6-2/TRBV6-3|-|many|TRBJ2-1
TGTGCCACCACTCAGTATGAGCAGTTCTTC
CATTQYEQFF
>TRBV27|-|-|TRBJ2-1
TGTGCCAGCTCTGACGGGACCCTCTCCTACAATGAGCAGTTCTTC
CASSDGTLSYNEQFF
>TRBV24-1|-|-|TRBJ2-1
TGTGCCACCAGTGATTTGCAAGGCGGGGATGAGCAGTTCTTC
CATSDLQGGDEQFF
>TRBV12-3/TRBV12-4|-|many|TRBJ2-2
TGTGCCAGCAGCCCCGGGACCGCGAGCACCGGGGAGCTGTTTTTT
CASSPGTASTGELFF
>TRBV7-7|-|many|TRBJ2-1
TGTGCCAGCAGCTTAGACCAGGGCGACAATGAGCAGTTCTTC
CASSLDQGDNEQFF
>TRBV7-6|TRBD2|many|TRBJ2-7
TGTGCCAGCAGCTTAGGTACTAGCGGGGCGATGTACGAGCAGTACTTC
CASSLGTSGAMYEQYF
>TRBV7-8|TRBD2|-|TRBJ2-1
TGTGCCAGCAGCCCACGACCCGGGACTAGCGGGAGGATTAGCTCCTACAATGAGCAGTTCTTC
CASSPRPGTSGRISSYNEQFF
>TRBV7-8|-|many|TRBJ1-6
TGTGCCAGCAGCTCAATGAGCTCCTATAATTCACCCCTCCACTTT
CASSSMSSYNSPLHF
>TRBV12-3/TRBV12-4|-|few|TRBJ2-7
TGTGCCAGCAGTTTATTCAAGGAGTACTTC
CASSLFKEYF
>TRBV19|-|-|TRBJ1-6
TGTGCCAGTAGTGGGACGGGCTCGATAAGTCGCCACTTT
CASSGTGSISRHF
>TRBV7-2|-|-|TRBJ1-5
TGTGCCAGCAGCCAGACCGCCGGAGTTGGACAGCCCCAGCATTTT
CASSQTAGVGQPQHF
>TRBV4-1|TRBD2|-|TRBJ2-2
TGCGCCAGCAGCCAACCAACTAGCGGGAGGGCCGTCGGGGAGCTGTTTTTT
CASSQPTSGRAVGELFF
>TRBV12-3/TRBV12-4|TRBD2|few|TRBJ2-2
TGTGCCAGCAGTCCAGGGACTAGCGGGGAAACCGGGGAGCTGTTTTTT
CASSPGTSGETGELFF
>TRBV7-2|-|-|TRBJ2-7
TGTGCCAGCAGCTTAATGGGGGGTCAGGGTTTACAGTACTTC
CASSLMGGQGLQYF
>TRBV4-1|TRBD2|-|TRBJ2-3
TGCGCCAGCAGCCACCCGGGGACTAGCTTGGCAGATACGCAGTATTTT
CASSHPGTSLADTQYF
>TRBV4-1|TRBD1|-|TRBJ2-7
TGCGCCAGCAGCCACAACCTGGGACAGGGGGTTTACGAGCAGTACTTC
CASSHNLGQGVYEQYF
>TRBV19|TRBD1|-|TRBJ2-7
TGTGCCAGTAGTGTTATAACAGGGGGCGCATCCTACGAGCAGTACTTC
CASSVITGGASYEQYF
>TRBV6-5|TRBD2|few|TRBJ2-1
TGTGCCAGCCAGAAGGGACTAGCGGGTTACAATGAGCAGTTCTTC
CASQKGLAGYNEQFF
>TRBV5-5|TRBD1|-|TRBJ2-3
TGTGCCAGCAGCTCGAGGACAGGGGGAGTTTCAGATACGCAGTATTTT
CASSSRTGGVSDTQYF
>TRBV6-2/TRBV6-3|-|-|TRBJ1-1
TGTGCCAGCAGTGAACCCCGGGGAGGGGGCACTGAAGCTTTCTTT
CASSEPRGGGTEAFF
>TRBV12-3/TRBV12-4|-|-|TRBJ1-5
TGTGCCAGCAGTCTCCGGACAAACTGGAATCAGCCCCAGCATTTT
CASSLRTNWNQPQHF
>TRBV29-1|-|-|TRBJ2-2
TGCAGCGTTGAAGGTGCCACCGGGGAGCTGTTTTTT
CSVEGATGELFF
>TRBV7-2|-|-|TRBJ2-2
TGTGCCAGCAGCTTTCCAACGGGCGTCGCGGGCGGGGAGCTGTTTTTT
CASSFPTGVAGGELFF
>TRBV6-5|-|-|TRBJ1-1
TGTGCCAGCAGTTACGGGGGGGGCAGGGAAGCTTTCTTT
CASSYGGGREAFF
>TRBV7-2|TRBD2|many|TRBJ2-7
TGTGCCAGCAGCTCGGGGACTAGCGGGATCTCCCTCGAGCAGTACTTC
CASSSGTSGISLEQYF
>TRBV6-2/TRBV6-3|TRBD2|-|TRBJ2-3
TGTGCCAGCAGTTTCGCGGGAGAGGTTACGCAGTATTTT
CASSFAGEVTQYF
>TRBV7-6|-|few|TRBJ1-2
TGTGCCAGCAGCGCGGGACCGGTCTATGGCTACACCTTC
CASSAGPVYGYTF
>TRBV11-2|-|-|TRBJ1-1
TGTGCCAGCAGCTTAGATGGGCCGGGTACTGAAGCTTTCTTT
CASSLDGPGTEAFF
>TRBV19|-|-|TRBJ2-3
TGTGCCAGTACCGGGAACCCAAGCACAGATACGCAGTATTTT
CASTGNPSTDTQYF
>TRBV11-2|-|-|TRBJ1-6
TGTGCCAGCAGCTCAAACCTGGGGCGGAATTCACCCCTCCACTTT
CASSSNLGRNSPLHF
>TRBV19|-|few|TRBJ1-5
TGTGCCAGTAGTATTATGACCGTTGGGGGCAATCAGCCCCAGCATTTT
CASSIMTVGGNQPQHF
>TRBV19|-|-|TRBJ2-1
TGTGCCAGTAGTATCTCCCCTAGCGTCACCTACAATGAGCAGTTCTTC
CASSISPSVTYNEQFF
>TRBV11-1|-|many|TRBJ2-7
TGTGCCAGCAGCTTTTCGCGGCCCGCCCGCGAGCAGTACTTC
CASSFSRPAREQYF
>TRBV6-2/TRBV6-3|-|few|TRBJ2-7
TGTGCCAGCAGACCCCGTGGTGGCACCTCTTCCTACGAGCAGTACTTC
CASRPRGGTSSYEQYF
>TRBV7-9|-|many|TRBJ2-5
TGTGCCAGCAGCTTAGCGTCAGTTTATCAAGAGACCCAGTACTTC
CASSLASVYQETQYF
>TRBV27|-|few|TRBJ2-3
TGTGCCAGCAGTTCCGGGTCCCAAAATCTAAGCACAGATACGCAGTATTTT
CASSSGSQNLSTDTQYF
>TRBV7-3|-|many|TRBJ1-6
TGTGCCAGCAGCCGGGCCTCATCAGACAATTCACCCCTCCACTTT
CASSRASSDNSPLHF
>TRBV19|-|-|TRBJ2-7
TGTGCCAGTAGCTACCTTTCCGGGGCCGCCACCTACGAGCAGTACTTC
CASSYLSGAATYEQYF
>TRBV4-3|-|-|TRBJ2-5
TGCGCCAGCAGCCAAGAGAGCGGAATCGCAGGAGAGACCCAGTACTTC
CASSQESGIAGETQYF
>TRBV12-3/TRBV12-4|TRBD1|-|TRBJ2-1
TGTGCCAGCAGTTTGTCAGGGGGCAAGGGTGAGCAGTTCTTC
CASSLSGGKGEQFF
>TRBV6-2/TRBV6-3|-|few|TRBJ2-5
TGTGCCAGCGCTTCAGGGGAGACCCAGTACTTC
CASASGETQYF
>TRBV7-2|-|many|TRBJ1-1
TGTGCCAGCAGCTCCATCGCGGGGGACGAAGCTTTCTTT
CASSSIAGDEAFF
>TRBV6-2/TRBV6-3|TRBD2|few|TRBJ2-1
TGTGCCAGCAGTTACTCGATTGGGACTAGCGGGAGTTTTGAGCAGTTCTTC
CASSYSIGTSGSFEQFF
>TRBV7-9|-|-|TRBJ2-5
TGTGCCAGCAGCTTCGGTACTGGATTCCAAGAGACCCAGTACTTC
CASSFGTGFQETQYF
>TRBV27|-|few|TRBJ1-5
TGTGCCAGCAGTTTCGGGGTCAGGAGACTCAATCAGCCCCAGCATTTT
CASSFGVRRLNQPQHF
>TRBV6-8|-|few|TRBJ1-3
TGTGCCAGCAGTCCGCGGACGGACTACTCTGGAAACACCATATATTTT
CASSPRTDYSGNTIYF
>TRBV11-2|-|many|TRBJ2-6
TGTGCCAGCAGCGAGCACAGGGGAGGTCCTCTGGGGGCCAACGTCCTGACTTTC
CASSEHRGGPLGANVLTF
>TRBV6-5|-|-|TRBJ1-3
TGTGCCAGCAGTCATCAAACTGGAAACACCATATATTTT
CASSHQTGNTIYF
>TRBV7-2|TRBD2|many|TRBJ2-3
TGTGCCAGCAGCTTGCCGGGAGGAAGAGTCACAGATACGCAGTATTTT
CASSLPGGRVTDTQYF